This T cell receptor (beta chain) appears in the sequencing data of a study of T cell repertoires in cytomegalovirus infection. Study details: Selected CMV epitopes included recently identified HLA-C-restricted ones as well as well-studied HLA-B-restricted ones. It can be stated that public TCR beta signatures indicated CMV infection as well as a matching HLA type.

A few counts support this clonotype. The antigen is unknown. TCRdb re-derived calls from the reads in MiXCR, one entry per CDR3 protein. The sample holds 750,000 to 900,000 distinct CDR3 sequences, roughly 29% seen once. Study findings and constraints: Frequencies of public TCR beta families were cumulated, and this identified carriers of CMV plus the relevant HLA. What dominated the ex vivo response were HLA-C-restricted CMV-specific TCR beta clonotypes.

Here the sequenced sample was cultured CD8+ T cells from PBMCs, taken from culture after CMV antigen stimulation. The source of this sequence is a human donor in good health (CMV status not recorded). Some clones in this sample may be carry-over from other donors' samples.

CDR3 sequence reads: CASNRYRVNTEAFF. The CDR3 DNA is TGTGCCAGCAACCGATACAGGGTGAACACTGAAGCTTTCTTT. V usage is TRBV27 and J usage is TRBJ1-1; D may be TRBD1 (6 bases). CDR3 length: 14 amino acids. Between the trimmed V and J ends, which lost 7 bases and 0 bases, there was a span of 12 bases. Germline V gene sequence: CDR1 MNHEY, CDR2 SMNVEV (reference sequence).